A single sample is the source of the 32 T cell receptor beta chains below, sequenced in a study of shared clonotypes between healthy human individuals. The repertoire was sequenced with immunoSEQ multiplex PCR; TCRdb's copy has only in-frame clones and lacks some. The sample includes about 460,000 clones, 77% of them seen just once. Input material: PBMCs. The receptors shown here come from a woman in her forties in good health. Some clones in this sample may be carry-over from other donors' samples.

This clone is a singleton in its sample. J is TRBJ1-6 and V is TRBV28; D is uncertain. CDR1 and CDR2 (germline): MDHEN, SYDVKM. CDR3 length: 13 residues. DNA of the CDR3: TGTGGTTCAGAGGGCTCCTATAATTCACCCCTCCACTTT. This codes for CGSEGSYNSPLHF.

V is TRBV7-9 and J is TRBJ2-3, with 9 bases aligning to TRBD1. Germline values: CDR1 SEHNR, CDR2 FQNEAQ (reference sequence). V trimming: 0 bases; J trimming: 5 bases; junction bases outside the gene matches: 9. The CDR3 extends over 17 amino acids. Written as DNA, the CDR3 is TGTGCCAGCAGCTTAGCCATCGGGGACAGGGTGCTAGATACGCAGTATTTT. Encoded protein: CASSLAIGDRVLDTQYF.

The gene calls are TRBV7-3 and TRBJ2-3, with 8 positions matching TRBD2. CDR1 SGHTA and CDR2 FQGTGA come from the germline V gene. V shed 4 bases, J shed 4 bases, and the junction held 7 bases outside the gene matches. There are 15 residues in the CDR3. The CDR3 region has the DNA TGTGCCAGCAGCTCGGGGCGGACTAGCCCAGATACGCAGTATTTT. Translation gives CASSSGRTSPDTQYF.

The rearrangement uses TRBV19 and TRBJ1-5; no clear D. Trimming cost V 5 bases and J 2 bases, with 13 bases left between them. The germline gives CDR1 LNHDA, CDR2 SQIVND (reference sequence). The CDR3 extends over 15 amino acids. Here the CDR3 DNA reads TGTGCCAGTAGTCTGGAGGACCAAGGCAATCAGCCCCAGCATTTT. Its translation is CASSLEDQGNQPQHF.

The V call is TRBV2, the J call TRBJ1-6, with D tentatively TRBD1 (5 bases). The CDR3 loop spans 13 amino acids. Deletions cut 3 bases from V and 8 bases from J, with 8 bases between. The V gene's germline CDR1 is SNHLY and CDR2 FYNNEI. CDR3 region: CASSDAGDSPLHF. DNA of the CDR3: TGTGCCAGCAGTGATGCGGGGGATTCACCCCTCCACTTT.

A word on this clone: A read error may explain this, as a much larger clone is one base away. Other DNA sequences of this sample code for an identical CDR3. The chain employs TRBV29-1 and TRBJ2-3; TRBD1 is a possible D gene (6 bases). This CDR3 is 18 amino acids long. Germline V lookup: CDR1 SQVTM, CDR2 ANQGSEA. V was clipped by 1 base and J by 0 bases, with 20 bases between them. CDR3 DNA: TGCAGCGTTGAAGTTGTACAGGGACGTAGCTCTAGCACAGATACGCAGTATTTT. Residues: CSVEVVQGRSSSTDTQYF.

The rearrangement uses TRBV5-4 and TRBJ1-2; D remains unclear. CDR1 and CDR2 (germline): SGHNT, YYREEE (reference sequence). The germline V and J ends were trimmed by 1 base and 2 bases, with 6 bases remaining between them. The CDR3 extends over 13 amino acids. The CDR3 DNA reads TGTGCCAGCAGCTTGCCCGGAAACTATGGCTACACCTTC. It codes for CASSLPGNYGYTF.

The chain combines TRBV19 with TRBJ1-1; 7 positions agree with TRBD1. The CDR3 is made up of 14 amino acids. CDR1 and CDR2 from the germline V gene are LNHDA and SQIVND (reference sequence). The V segment lost 5 bases and the J segment 1 base; nucleotides outside the gene matches: 4. CDR3 sequence reads: CASSLQGTNTEAFF. CDR3 coding DNA: TGTGCCAGTAGTTTACAGGGGACGAACACTGAAGCTTTCTTT.

The chain carries TRBV29-1 and TRBJ2-1; 12 bases align to TRBD2. In germline, CDR1 is SQVTM, CDR2 ANQGSEA. The CDR3 extends over 14 amino acids. V was pared by 3 bases and J by 9 bases, with 6 bases of the junction left unmatched. As DNA, the CDR3 is TGCAGCGTTGATCGCCTAGCGGGAGGGACTGAGCAGTTCTTC. Its protein is CSVDRLAGGTEQFF.

Concerning this clone itself: Other DNA sequences in the sample encode the same CDR3. The chain has TRBV9 and TRBJ1-5; D remains ambiguous. The V gene lost 4 bases and the J gene lost 1 base, with 6 bases spanning the gap. CDR3 length equals 13 residues. Looked up from germline, CDR1 is SGDLS and CDR2 is YYNGEE. This CDR3 reads CASSPGSNQPQHF. In DNA, the CDR3 is TGTGCCAGCAGCCCCGGGAGCAATCAGCCCCAGCATTTT.

The CDR3 nucleotides read TGTGCCAGCTCGAACCGGGACAGGGGGGCGAACACTGAAGCTTTCTTT. Translated: CASSNRDRGANTEAFF. The rearrangement links TRBV18 to TRBJ1-1, with 11 bases aligning to TRBD1. Germline values: CDR1 KGHSH, CDR2 LQKENI. Unmatched junction bases numbered 7, after V lost 6 bases and J lost 1 base. The CDR3 sequence is 16 residues long.

The chain employs TRBV7-2 and TRBJ2-7; D is perhaps TRBD1 or TRBD2 (5 bases each). V shed 5 bases and J shed 2 bases, with 16 bases lying between them. The germline V gene has CDR1 SGHTA and CDR2 FQGNSA. This CDR3 comprises 15 residues. Written as DNA, the CDR3 is TGTGCCAGCAGCCGGGACCCGGTAGACACCTACGAGCAGTACTTC. Residues: CASSRDPVDTYEQYF.

This clone has just a few counts. This chain joins TRBV30 and TRBJ1-2, with a weak D call TRBD1 (5 bases). Germline V lookup: CDR1 GTSNPN, CDR2 SVGIG (reference sequence). The CDR3 runs to 13 residues. V lost 3 bases and J 3 bases, leaving 11 bases between the germline ends. The DNA for the CDR3 is TGTGCCTGGAGAGGACGACAGCACTATGGCTACACCTTC. It codes for CAWRGRQHYGYTF.

The chain links TRBV5-1 to TRBJ2-7; tentatively, D is TRBD2 (7 bases). Between the trimmed V and J ends, which lost 0 bases and 5 bases, there was a span of 24 bases. The CDR3 totals 18 residues. The V gene's germline CDR1 is SGHRS and CDR2 YFSETQ. CDR3 nucleotide sequence: TGCGCCAGCAGCTTGGGTGGACAGACCCGGTCCGGGGGGAACGAGCAGTACTTC. The encoded protein is CASSLGGQTRSGGNEQYF.

V usage is TRBV18 and J usage is TRBJ2-3; D unclear. This CDR3 spans 15 amino acids. Trimming cost V 1 base and J 1 base, with 9 bases left between them. Germline V gene sequence: CDR1 KGHSH, CDR2 LQKENI. This chain's CDR3 is CASSPRRLGTDTQYF. The CDR3 DNA sequence: TGTGCCAGCTCACCACGAAGGCTGGGCACAGATACGCAGTATTTT.

The chain employs TRBV4-2 and TRBJ1-5; no clear D. This CDR3 contains 15 residues. Trimming took 4 bases from V and 0 from J, leaving 10 bases between them. CDR1 is LGHNA, CDR2 YNFKEQ, per germline. Here the CDR3 reads CASSRTDSSNQPQHF. The CDR3, as DNA: TGTGCCAGCAGCCGGACGGATAGTAGCAATCAGCCCCAGCATTTT.

A remark on this clone: With a far larger clone one base away, a read error is the likely cause. The sample has other DNA sequences that encode this CDR3 too. CDR3 sequence (DNA): TGCGCCTGCCAGACGAGGAATGAAAAACTGTTTTTT. It is translated as CACQTRNEKLFF. The chain has TRBV7-9 and TRBJ1-4; D uncertain. CDR3 size: 12 residues. Germline CDR1 reads SEHNR; CDR2 reads FQNEAQ (reference sequence).

The chain links TRBV15 to TRBJ2-1; 9 bases are shared with TRBD2. CDR3 size: 15 residues. Losses at the gene ends were 5 bases for V and 7 bases for J; bases not matched to a gene: 9. Per germline, CDR1 LNHNV and CDR2 YYDKDF (reference sequence). CDR3 in DNA: TGTGCCACCAGCTTTCTAGCGGGACCTGGGAATGAGCAGTTCTTC. It is translated as CATSFLAGPGNEQFF.

The chain recombines TRBV28 with TRBJ2-3; D possibly corresponds to TRBD1 (6 bases). The CDR3 extends over 14 amino acids. Trimming shortened V by 3 bases and J by 2 bases, and 9 bases separated the two germline ends. CDR1 is MDHEN, CDR2 SYDVKM, per germline. The CDR3 DNA reads TGTGCCAGCAGTTTCAGGGGTAACACAGATACGCAGTATTTT. This gives the protein CASSFRGNTDTQYF.

This CDR3 is CASSPQSTGELFF. The CDR3 nucleotides are TGTGCCAGCAGCCCACAGTCCACCGGGGAGCTGTTTTTT. The V and J genes are TRBV7-2 and TRBJ2-2; D is unresolved. V was shortened by 5 bases and J by 4 bases, with 8 bases between the two germline ends. The CDR3 spans 13 residues. CDR1 is SGHTA and CDR2 is FQGNSA in the germline V gene.

This clone was observed a single time. This sequence joins TRBV11-2 and TRBJ2-3; no reliable D call. CDR1 is SGHAT, CDR2 FQNNGV, per germline. The CDR3 sequence is 13 residues long. V lost 1 base to trimming and J lost 4 bases, with 6 bases between them. CDR3 sequence (DNA): TGTGCCAGCAGCTTAGCGCCCGCAGATACGCAGTATTTT. Its translation: CASSLAPADTQYF.

The J gene is TRBJ1-1, the V gene TRBV25-1; 8 nucleotides line up with TRBD1. CDR3 length equals 17 residues. Germline V gene data show CDR1 as MGHDK and CDR2 as SYGVNS. With 1 base clipped from V and 2 bases from J, the junction kept 9 bases outside the gene matches. The CDR3 sequence is CASSEFSAGGLNTEAFF. Written as DNA, the CDR3 is TGTGCCAGCAGTGAATTCTCAGCAGGGGGCCTTAACACTGAAGCTTTCTTT.

V is TRBV28 and J is TRBJ1-1; D is unclear. The CDR3 spans 12 residues. V was clipped by 6 bases and J by 5 bases, with 10 bases between them. Germline V gene sequence: CDR1 MDHEN, CDR2 SYDVKM. As DNA, the CDR3 is TGTGCCAGCAGCCGGGTCTTTACTGAAGCTTTCTTT. Residues: CASSRVFTEAFF.

The chain carries TRBV30 and TRBJ2-5; possibly TRBD1 or TRBD2 for D (6 bases each). V lost 2 bases and J 1 base, leaving 11 bases between the germline ends. The CDR3 covers 14 residues. The germline gives CDR1 GTSNPN, CDR2 SVGIG (reference sequence). CDR3 sequence reads: CAWSRKGGQETQYF. The CDR3 DNA reads as TGTGCCTGGAGTCGGAAGGGGGGCCAAGAGACCCAGTACTTC.

V is TRBV7-3 and J is TRBJ1-2, with TRBD1 matching over 7 bases. The V segment lost 7 bases and the J segment 0 bases; nucleotides outside the gene matches: 11. The CDR3 is made up of 16 amino acids. The germline V gene encodes CDR1 SGHTA and CDR2 FQGTGA. CDR3 sequence reads: CASNSDRAEANYGYTF. In nucleotides, the CDR3 is TGTGCCAGCAACAGCGACAGGGCGGAAGCTAACTATGGCTACACCTTC.

V usage is TRBV20-1 and J usage is TRBJ2-3; D might be TRBD2 (6 bases). Germline CDR1 reads DFQATT; CDR2 reads SNEGSKA (reference sequence). V lost 7 bases to trimming and J lost 6 bases, with 11 bases between them. This CDR3 is built from 11 residues. The CDR3 region is CSVGSHDTQYF. In DNA form, the CDR3 reads TGCAGTGTCGGGAGTCATGATACGCAGTATTTT.

The J gene is TRBJ2-3, the V gene TRBV7-9, with 8 bases lining up with TRBD2. This CDR3 contains 17 residues. The ends lost 1 base at V and 2 bases at J; junction bases unmatched: 8. Germline V gives CDR1 SEHNR, CDR2 FQNEAQ (reference sequence). The CDR3 coding sequence is TGTGCCAGCAGCTTAGGGCATAGCGGGACTTACACAGATACGCAGTATTTT. Residues: CASSLGHSGTYTDTQYF.

The J gene is TRBJ1-2, the V gene TRBV28; 7 bases line up with TRBD1. The CDR3 contains 12 residues. In germline, CDR1 is MDHEN, CDR2 SYDVKM. CDR3 coding DNA: TGTGCTACGGGCAGGGGGAACTATGGCTACACCTTC. Its translation: CATGRGNYGYTF.

V is TRBV9 and J is TRBJ1-1, with TRBD1 matching 8 bases. CDR3 length: 15 residues. Germline V lookup: CDR1 SGDLS, CDR2 YYNGEE. The V gene end was trimmed by 0 bases and the J gene end by 5 bases; junction bases not matched to a gene: 6. In nucleotides, the CDR3 is TGTGCCAGCAGCGTAGCTCCGCACAGGGGGACTGAAGCTTTCTTT. This sequence encodes CASSVAPHRGTEAFF.

This clone has ten or more counts. The junction departs from germline at one end; a sequencing error may be responsible. Other DNA sequences in this specimen translate into the identical CDR3. The chain uses TRBV20-1 and TRBJ2-3, with 11 bases identical to TRBD2. This CDR3 region has 11 residues. Per the germline V gene, CDR1 is DFQATT and CDR2 is SNEGSKA (reference sequence). The CDR3 coding sequence is TGCAGTGCCCTTGGGACTAGCGGAGTTCCTTTT. Amino acid sequence: CSALGTSGVPF.

V gene TRBV11-2 combines with J gene TRBJ2-7; D might be TRBD2 (5 bases). V lost 5 bases, J lost 1 base, and 27 bases lay in between. The CDR3 covers 19 residues. Germline V CDR1 and CDR2: SGHAT, FQNNGV. For the CDR3, the DNA is TGTGCCAGCAGCGCAATCCGGGGTGGAGACGCCTTCATTTCCTACGAGCAGTACTTC. Encoded protein: CASSAIRGGDAFISYEQYF.

This clone was recorded many times. V is TRBV7-9 and J is TRBJ2-1; 10 nucleotides align to TRBD2. The CDR3 has 16 amino acids. CDR1 is SEHNR and CDR2 is FQNEAQ in the germline V gene (reference sequence). J lost 2 bases, V lost 5 bases, and 6 bases had no gene match. The CDR3 loop reads CASSLPLAGAYNEQFF. The CDR3, as DNA: TGTGCCAGCAGCCTCCCCCTAGCGGGAGCCTACAATGAGCAGTTCTTC.